Presented here are 16 T cell receptor beta chains from one specimen sequenced in a study of T-cell reconstitution after alpha-beta-depleted transplantation in children. Preparation of the TCRbeta library used unique molecular identifiers. TCRdb re-called the PCR reads through MiXCR, storing one row per CDR3 protein. The sample includes hundreds of thousands of distinct CDR3 sequences, about 12% of them seen just once. The material sequenced was PBMCs, taken before TCRalphabeta/CD19-depleted stem cell transplant. These receptors originate from a girl aged 2 to 10 with congenital amegakaryocytic thrombocytopenia, due to receive a stem cell transplant.

This clonotype was observed many times. The junction shows a germline mismatch at one end, possibly a read error. The chain employs TRBV11-2 and TRBJ2-6; D remains ambiguous. Per the germline V gene, CDR1 is SGHAT and CDR2 is FQNNGV. The CDR3 is made up of 15 amino acids. This CDR3 is CAGSFGDSGANVLTF. CDR3 bases: TGTGCCGGCAGCTTTGGAGACTCTGGGGCCAACGTCCTGACTTTC.

This chain links TRBV7-2 with TRBJ2-3; 10 bases map to TRBD2. The germline V gene has CDR1 SGHTA and CDR2 FQGNSA. This CDR3 has 17 amino acids. V gave up 3 bases and J gave up 0 bases; unmatched junction bases: 6. The CDR3 nucleotides are TGTGCCAGCAGCTTGAGGACTAGCGGCCTTAGCACAGATACGCAGTATTTT. Amino acid sequence: CASSLRTSGLSTDTQYF.

This clonotype was found many times. V gene TRBV20-1 combines with J gene TRBJ1-2; 9 bases fit TRBD1. V was clipped by 1 base and J by 2 bases; unmatched bases: 8. The CDR3 contains 16 residues. Germline lookup yields CDR1 DFQATT and CDR2 SNEGSKA (reference sequence). CDR3 amino acids: CSARVTQGAGNYGYTF. The CDR3 region has the DNA TGCAGTGCTAGAGTCACACAGGGGGCAGGGAACTATGGCTACACCTTC.

This clonotype was picked up a small number of times. The V call is TRBV20-1, the J call TRBJ2-3; either TRBD1 or TRBD2 may supply D (5 bases each). Trimming cost V 0 bases and J 6 bases, with 13 bases left between them. The CDR3 has 14 residues. Germline loops: CDR1 DFQATT, CDR2 SNEGSKA (reference sequence). This CDR3 reads CSARDLVWGDTQYF. CDR3 DNA sequence: TGCAGTGCTAGAGATCTTGTCTGGGGGGATACGCAGTATTTT.

A remark on this clonotype: Given a much more abundant clone one base away, this may be a read error. This sequence joins TRBV6-1 and TRBJ2-3; D not resolved. The germline CDR1 and CDR2 sequences are MNHNS and SASEGT. CDR3 size: 14 residues. The CDR3 region has the DNA TGTACCAGCAACCAGAGGTGGGGCACAGATACGCAGTATTTT. Protein product: CTSNQRWGTDTQYF.

The chain is built from TRBV27 and TRBJ2-7, with 11 bases that match TRBD1. V lost 5 bases to trimming and J lost 6 bases; unmatched junction nucleotides: 9. Germline V gene sequence: CDR1 MNHEY, CDR2 SMNVEV (reference sequence). This CDR3 is built from 15 residues. The CDR3, as DNA: TGTGCCAGCAGTCCGACGGACAGGGGGCGAGGCGAGCAGTACTTC. Translating it yields CASSPTDRGRGEQYF.

At least ten counts were recorded for this clonotype. J is TRBJ2-5 and V is TRBV12-3 or TRBV12-4, with D perhaps matching TRBD2 (5 bases). Deletions cut 10 bases from V and 9 bases from J, with 18 bases between. This CDR3 region has 12 residues. CDR3 loop: CATGGPTAAQYF. The CDR3 region has the DNA TGTGCCACCGGAGGACCTACGGCGGCCCAGTACTTC.

This clonotype was detected many times. This chain uses TRBV7-3 with TRBJ2-1, with 10 bases aligning to TRBD2. This CDR3 region has 15 residues. V dropped 5 bases and J dropped 3; count of bases not matched to a gene: 4. Germline CDR1 and CDR2: SGHTA and FQGTGA. The CDR3 sequence is CASSKGTSVYNEQFF. The CDR3 DNA sequence: TGTGCCAGCAGCAAGGGGACTAGCGTCTACAATGAGCAGTTCTTC.

In its sample, this clonotype was seen a few times. The rearrangement links TRBV5-1 to TRBJ2-1; 13 bases map to TRBD2. The CDR3 is 22 amino acids. With V trimmed by 0 bases and J by 2 bases, 17 bases remained unmatched. CDR1 SGHRS and CDR2 YFSETQ come from the germline V gene. DNA for the CDR3: TGCGCCAGCAGCTTGGTGCCAGCCGCTACTAGCGGGAGGGCCAGGGCCTACAATGAGCAGTTCTTC. This encodes CASSLVPAATSGRARAYNEQFF.

A single count supports this clonotype. A much larger clone differs by one base, so this may be a read error. V is TRBV20-1 and J is TRBJ2-5, with 8 positions matching TRBD1. CDR1 and CDR2 from the germline V gene are DFQATT and SNEGSKA (reference sequence). This CDR3 spans 12 amino acids. The CDR3 DNA is TGCAGTGCTAAGGACAGGGTTGAGACCCAGTGCTTC. Protein product: CSAKDRVETQCF.

The chain has TRBV24-1 and TRBJ2-3; TRBD2 matches at 9 bases. Per the germline V gene, CDR1 is KGHDR and CDR2 is SFDVKD. The CDR3 is 16 residues long. The V and J ends lost 9 bases and 4 bases, in that order; junction bases with no gene match: 13. CDR3 coding DNA: TGTGCCACCCGGTCCGGCGGGAGGGCCGGGGCAGATACGCAGTATTTT. This encodes CATRSGGRAGADTQYF.

The chain links TRBV12-5 to TRBJ2-1; 12 bases are shared with TRBD2. The V gene's germline CDR1 is LGHNT and CDR2 FRNRAP. J gave up 2 bases and V 7 bases, and 6 bases lay outside the gene matches. This CDR3 comprises 16 residues. CDR3 DNA: TGTGCTAGTGACCCTAGCGGGAGGGTTCCCTACAATGAGCAGTTCTTC. This gives the protein CASDPSGRVPYNEQFF.

This clonotype was seen at least ten times. The chain recombines TRBV7-2 with TRBJ2-1; possibly TRBD2 for D (6 bases). Between the trimmed V and J ends, which lost 9 bases and 4 bases, there was a span of 16 bases. The CDR3 spans 14 residues. Germline CDR1 SGHTA, CDR2 FQGNSA. The DNA of the CDR3 is TGTGCCAGTGGGAACCTCGGGGGTTACAATGAGCAGTTCTTC. This sequence encodes CASGNLGGYNEQFF.

The sample holds many counts of this clonotype. The chain recombines TRBV12-3 or TRBV12-4 with TRBJ2-4; 8 bases line up with TRBD2. V shed 5 bases, J shed 7 bases, and the junction held 7 bases outside the gene matches. The CDR3 spans 14 residues. CDR3: CASSSGSNWNIQYF. CDR3 DNA sequence: TGTGCCAGCAGTAGCGGGAGCAATTGGAACATTCAGTACTTC.

This clonotype was observed many times. The genes are TRBV6-5 and TRBJ2-3, with 14 positions matching TRBD2. J gave up 6 bases and V 3 bases, and 5 bases lay outside the gene matches. The CDR3 extends over 16 amino acids. CDR1 and CDR2 (germline): MNHEY, SVGAGI. CDR3 protein: CASSYQGLAGDDTQYF. DNA of the CDR3: TGTGCCAGCAGTTATCAGGGACTAGCGGGAGACGATACGCAGTATTTT.

This clonotype was seen more than once but under ten times. This chain uses TRBV7-6 with TRBJ2-7; no clear D gene. Trimming shortened V by 1 base and J by 5 bases, and 6 bases separated the two germline ends. This CDR3 has 12 amino acids. The germline V gene encodes CDR1 SGHVS and CDR2 FNYEAQ. CDR3 amino acids: CASSLERDEQYF. Written as DNA, the CDR3 is TGTGCCAGCAGCTTAGAAAGGGACGAGCAGTACTTC.